This TCR beta chain was sequenced for a study of cytomegalovirus exposure and HLA in healthy donors. As for the study in general: HLA-typed donors were the source of tens of millions of unique TCRs held in an early data release. Study-level findings and limits: 164 TCR beta chains were listed as cytomegalovirus-associated. Most of the CMV-associated TCR beta chains (in a later analysis) appeared to be HLA-restricted. One later analysis reportedly identified an Asian-associated ancestry cluster that showed fewer N-insertions than the approximately 700-donor mean.

A word on this clone: The antigen is unknown.

This CDR3 comprises 14 residues. With V trimmed by 2 bases and J by 8 bases, 4 bases remained unmatched. The germline V gene has CDR1 MNHEY and CDR2 SVGAGI. 13 Jbeta primers and 60 Vbeta primers were used for the PCR. Only in-frame clones appear in the TCRdb table, and some are missing; sequencing was by immunoSEQ multiplex PCR. The sample contains roughly 230,000 clones, over 90% of which appear only once. The sequenced sample was PBMCs. The receptor comes from a girl aged 2 to 10 in good health and CMV-seronegative. The V call is TRBV6-5, the J call TRBJ2-1; 9 bases align to TRBD2. This chain's CDR3 is CASSYGLAGDEQFF. The CDR3 DNA sequence: TGTGCCAGCAGTTACGGGTTAGCGGGGGATGAGCAGTTCTTC.